This record concerns one T cell receptor (beta chain) sequence. Its matching antigen is unknown. The sample originates from a study of CXCR3-negative and CXCR3-positive naive CD8 T cells. Across the whole study: The dataset comprises about 135 million TRB reads in total, with about 1.5 +/- 0.3 million reads per library. The study's findings and limits: Naive cells with CXCR3 showed TRB CDR3s that were more hydrophobic than those in CXCR3-negative naive cells. Fresh PBMCs went into most assays, and CXCR3 expression partly declined after cryopreservation.

Definition of naive CD8+ T cells rested on a CD45RO-CCR7+CD27+CD95- profile. cDNA libraries for TRB were generated by 5' RACE incorporating UMI labels. No DNA is given; TCRdb re-called the 5' RACE reads and lists each CDR3 protein once. The listing records around 96,000 distinct CDR3 sequences. The sequence derives from a human donor in good health. Some clones in this sample may be carry-over from other donors' samples. The specimen sequenced was naive CXCR3- CD8+ T cells from blood. Indicated subset: CD45RO-CCR7+CD27+CD95- naive CD8+ T cells lacking CXCR3 (TNR3-).

Here the CDR3 reads CASSYVNSIRGEQFF. This rearrangement joins TRBV6-6 to TRBJ2-1; without DNA, the TCRdb call of TRBD1 cannot be checked. The CDR3 runs 15 residues. The V gene's germline CDR1 is MNHNY and CDR2 SVGAGI (reference sequence).